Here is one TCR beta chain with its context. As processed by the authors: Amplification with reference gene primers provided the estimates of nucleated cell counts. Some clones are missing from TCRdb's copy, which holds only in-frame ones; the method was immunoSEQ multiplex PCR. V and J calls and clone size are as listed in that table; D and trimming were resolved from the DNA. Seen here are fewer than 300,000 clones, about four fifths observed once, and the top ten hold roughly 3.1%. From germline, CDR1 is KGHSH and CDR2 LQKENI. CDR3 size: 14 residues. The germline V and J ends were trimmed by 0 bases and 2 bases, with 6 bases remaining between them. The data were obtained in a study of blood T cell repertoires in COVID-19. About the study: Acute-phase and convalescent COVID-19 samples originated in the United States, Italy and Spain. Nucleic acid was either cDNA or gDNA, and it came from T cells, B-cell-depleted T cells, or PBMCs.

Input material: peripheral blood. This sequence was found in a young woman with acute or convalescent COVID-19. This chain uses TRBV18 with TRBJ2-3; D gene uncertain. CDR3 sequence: CASSPPWATDTQYF. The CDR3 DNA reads TGTGCCAGCTCACCACCCTGGGCCACAGATACGCAGTATTTT.